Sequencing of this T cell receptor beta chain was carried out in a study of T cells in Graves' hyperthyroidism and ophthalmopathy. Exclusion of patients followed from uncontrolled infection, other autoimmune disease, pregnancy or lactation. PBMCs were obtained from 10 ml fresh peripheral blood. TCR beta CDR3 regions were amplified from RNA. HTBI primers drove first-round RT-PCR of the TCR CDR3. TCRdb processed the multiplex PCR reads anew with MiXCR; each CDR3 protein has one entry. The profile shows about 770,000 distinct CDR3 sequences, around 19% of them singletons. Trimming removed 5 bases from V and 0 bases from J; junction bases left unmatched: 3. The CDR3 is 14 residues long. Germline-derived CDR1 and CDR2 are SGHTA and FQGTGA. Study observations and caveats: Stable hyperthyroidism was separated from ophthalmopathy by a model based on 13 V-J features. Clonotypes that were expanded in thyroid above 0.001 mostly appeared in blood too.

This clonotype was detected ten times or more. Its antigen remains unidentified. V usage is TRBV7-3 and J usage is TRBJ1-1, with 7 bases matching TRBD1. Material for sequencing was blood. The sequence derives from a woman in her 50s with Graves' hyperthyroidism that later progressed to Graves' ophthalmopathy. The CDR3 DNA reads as TGTGCCAGCAGCGGAGACAGGGTGAACACTGAAGCTTTCTTT. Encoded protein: CASSGDRVNTEAFF.